Each of the 7 T cell receptor beta chains below was sequenced from the same sample in a study of regulatory T cells in long-lasting Graves disease. This sample's time point: persistent/refractory GD, antithyroid drugs over 5 years with positive TRAb. PBMC RNA served as the TCR library source. Libraries of TCR beta came from iRepertoire HTBI primers plus Arm-PCR of CDR3 regions. TCRdb re-analysed the multiplex PCR reads in MiXCR, keeping a single row per CDR3 protein. The sample gives about 420,000 distinct CDR3 sequences, about 25% of which show up once; around 26% is in the top ten. The sequenced sample was peripheral blood mononuclear cells (PBMCs), obtained when the disease was refractory, from a patient treated with antithyroid drugs. The receptors come from a female donor with Graves disease.

This clonotype came up many times. J is TRBJ2-5 and V is TRBV29-1; the D is unclear. V lost 7 bases to trimming and J lost 0 bases, with 9 bases between them. The CDR3 is made up of 12 amino acids. The V gene's germline CDR1 is SQVTM and CDR2 ANQGSEA. The CDR3: CSASANQETQYF. The CDR3 DNA follows: TGCAGCGCCTCGGCGAACCAAGAGACCCAGTACTTC.

The CDR3 region is CASSVDTSGLYEQYF. In DNA form, the CDR3 reads TGTGCCAGCAGCGTAGATACTAGCGGCCTCTACGAGCAGTACTTC. The V and J genes are TRBV9 and TRBJ2-7, with 8 bases fitting TRBD2. This CDR3 spans 15 amino acids. The V and J ends lost 0 bases and 3 bases, in that order; junction bases with no gene match: 5. CDR1 is SGDLS and CDR2 is YYNGEE in the germline V gene.

The V call is TRBV4-1, the J call TRBJ2-5; 7 bases are shared with TRBD1. V dropped 0 bases and J dropped 4; count of bases not matched to a gene: 5. Germline CDR1 and CDR2: MGHRA and YSYEKL. CDR3 length: 15 amino acids. In DNA, the CDR3 is TGCGCCAGCAGCCAAGACGGGGCAGGGGGAGAGACCCAGTACTTC. The encoded protein is CASSQDGAGGETQYF.

Written as DNA, the CDR3 is TGCGCCAGCAGATTACAGGGTTTCTCAGAAAGTACGCAGTATTTT. Protein sequence: CASRLQGFSESTQYF. The rearrangement uses TRBV5-1 and TRBJ2-3, with D perhaps matching TRBD1 (6 bases). Per germline, CDR1 SGHRS and CDR2 YFSETQ. Between the trimmed V and J ends, which lost 5 bases and 8 bases, there was a span of 21 bases. This CDR3 is built from 15 residues.

This clonotype came up a few times. This sequence joins TRBV27 and TRBJ2-7; D remains ambiguous. The V gene lost 1 base and the J gene lost 1 base, with 8 bases spanning the gap. Germline loops: CDR1 MNHEY, CDR2 SMNVEV (reference sequence). The CDR3 is 14 amino acids. In DNA form, the CDR3 reads TGTGCCAGCAGTTTATTCGAAAAATCCTACGAGCAGTACTTC. This gives the protein CASSLFEKSYEQYF.

This clonotype was detected ten times or more. The chain carries TRBV6-5 and TRBJ2-7; 7 bases map to TRBD1. Germline lookup yields CDR1 MNHEY and CDR2 SVGAGI. J lost 4 bases, V lost 0 bases, and 6 bases had no gene match. CDR3 length equals 15 residues. The CDR3 here is CASSYSVDRAYEQYF. For the CDR3, the DNA is TGTGCCAGCAGTTACTCGGTAGACAGGGCGTACGAGCAGTACTTC.

The rearrangement links TRBV11-1 to TRBJ1-5, with 12 bases fitting TRBD1. The CDR3 has 15 residues. V lost 6 bases to trimming and J lost 5 bases; unmatched junction nucleotides: 5. Germline V gene sequence: CDR1 SGHAT, CDR2 FQDESV (reference sequence). DNA of the CDR3: TGTGCCAGCAGACCAGGGACAGGGGGCGATCAGCCCCAGCATTTT. Amino acids: CASRPGTGGDQPQHF.